This TCR beta chain is drawn from a study of blood T cell repertoires in COVID-19. About the research overall: The United States, Italy and Spain supplied acute and convalescent COVID-19 samples. T cells, B-cell-depleted T cells, or PBMCs provided the cDNA or gDNA that served as material.

As processed by the authors: Nucleated cell counts were estimated from reference gene primer amplification. Sequencing was performed with immunoSEQ multiplex PCR; in TCRdb, only in-frame clones are kept and a portion is missing. That table is the source of V, J and clone size, and D and trimming were worked out from the DNA. Of about 210,000 clones in the sample, around nine tenths were seen once. This receptor was taken from a woman aged 40-49 years with acute or convalescent COVID-19. Sequenced material: peripheral blood.

CDR3 loop: CASSLLQADSPLHF. CDR3 bases: TGTGCCAGCAGCTTATTGCAAGCCGATTCACCCCTCCACTTT. The chain links TRBV7-3 to TRBJ1-6; D uncertain. Trimming left V 2 bases short and J 8 bases short, with 10 bases between. CDR1 SGHTA and CDR2 FQGTGA come from the germline V gene. The CDR3 contains 14 residues.